This TCR beta chain was sequenced during a study of T-cell reconstitution after alpha-beta-depleted transplantation in children. This CDR3 has 16 amino acids. From germline, CDR1 is SGHDT and CDR2 YYEEEE. V was clipped by 4 bases and J by 5 bases, with 22 bases between them. During its preparation, the TCRbeta library received unique molecular identifiers. TCRdb re-called the PCR reads through MiXCR, storing one row per CDR3 protein. The sample consists of around 180,000 distinct CDR3 sequences, more than 9.5% of them appearing once. This clonotype has a count of ten or more. Its antigen is unidentified. Study observations and caveats: From newly produced T cells came most of the T-cell counts and diversity one year after transplant.

The chain recombines TRBV5-6 with TRBJ2-7; tentatively, D is TRBD1 or TRBD2 (5 bases each). This clonotype originated in a boy aged 2 to 10 with acute myeloid leukemia, due to receive a stem cell transplant. This material consisted of PBMCs, taken before TCRalphabeta/CD19-depleted stem cell transplant. CDR3 in DNA: TGTGCCAGCAGCACCCCCCCGGGGCAGGGACGGAACGAGCAGTACTTC. Protein product: CASSTPPGQGRNEQYF.